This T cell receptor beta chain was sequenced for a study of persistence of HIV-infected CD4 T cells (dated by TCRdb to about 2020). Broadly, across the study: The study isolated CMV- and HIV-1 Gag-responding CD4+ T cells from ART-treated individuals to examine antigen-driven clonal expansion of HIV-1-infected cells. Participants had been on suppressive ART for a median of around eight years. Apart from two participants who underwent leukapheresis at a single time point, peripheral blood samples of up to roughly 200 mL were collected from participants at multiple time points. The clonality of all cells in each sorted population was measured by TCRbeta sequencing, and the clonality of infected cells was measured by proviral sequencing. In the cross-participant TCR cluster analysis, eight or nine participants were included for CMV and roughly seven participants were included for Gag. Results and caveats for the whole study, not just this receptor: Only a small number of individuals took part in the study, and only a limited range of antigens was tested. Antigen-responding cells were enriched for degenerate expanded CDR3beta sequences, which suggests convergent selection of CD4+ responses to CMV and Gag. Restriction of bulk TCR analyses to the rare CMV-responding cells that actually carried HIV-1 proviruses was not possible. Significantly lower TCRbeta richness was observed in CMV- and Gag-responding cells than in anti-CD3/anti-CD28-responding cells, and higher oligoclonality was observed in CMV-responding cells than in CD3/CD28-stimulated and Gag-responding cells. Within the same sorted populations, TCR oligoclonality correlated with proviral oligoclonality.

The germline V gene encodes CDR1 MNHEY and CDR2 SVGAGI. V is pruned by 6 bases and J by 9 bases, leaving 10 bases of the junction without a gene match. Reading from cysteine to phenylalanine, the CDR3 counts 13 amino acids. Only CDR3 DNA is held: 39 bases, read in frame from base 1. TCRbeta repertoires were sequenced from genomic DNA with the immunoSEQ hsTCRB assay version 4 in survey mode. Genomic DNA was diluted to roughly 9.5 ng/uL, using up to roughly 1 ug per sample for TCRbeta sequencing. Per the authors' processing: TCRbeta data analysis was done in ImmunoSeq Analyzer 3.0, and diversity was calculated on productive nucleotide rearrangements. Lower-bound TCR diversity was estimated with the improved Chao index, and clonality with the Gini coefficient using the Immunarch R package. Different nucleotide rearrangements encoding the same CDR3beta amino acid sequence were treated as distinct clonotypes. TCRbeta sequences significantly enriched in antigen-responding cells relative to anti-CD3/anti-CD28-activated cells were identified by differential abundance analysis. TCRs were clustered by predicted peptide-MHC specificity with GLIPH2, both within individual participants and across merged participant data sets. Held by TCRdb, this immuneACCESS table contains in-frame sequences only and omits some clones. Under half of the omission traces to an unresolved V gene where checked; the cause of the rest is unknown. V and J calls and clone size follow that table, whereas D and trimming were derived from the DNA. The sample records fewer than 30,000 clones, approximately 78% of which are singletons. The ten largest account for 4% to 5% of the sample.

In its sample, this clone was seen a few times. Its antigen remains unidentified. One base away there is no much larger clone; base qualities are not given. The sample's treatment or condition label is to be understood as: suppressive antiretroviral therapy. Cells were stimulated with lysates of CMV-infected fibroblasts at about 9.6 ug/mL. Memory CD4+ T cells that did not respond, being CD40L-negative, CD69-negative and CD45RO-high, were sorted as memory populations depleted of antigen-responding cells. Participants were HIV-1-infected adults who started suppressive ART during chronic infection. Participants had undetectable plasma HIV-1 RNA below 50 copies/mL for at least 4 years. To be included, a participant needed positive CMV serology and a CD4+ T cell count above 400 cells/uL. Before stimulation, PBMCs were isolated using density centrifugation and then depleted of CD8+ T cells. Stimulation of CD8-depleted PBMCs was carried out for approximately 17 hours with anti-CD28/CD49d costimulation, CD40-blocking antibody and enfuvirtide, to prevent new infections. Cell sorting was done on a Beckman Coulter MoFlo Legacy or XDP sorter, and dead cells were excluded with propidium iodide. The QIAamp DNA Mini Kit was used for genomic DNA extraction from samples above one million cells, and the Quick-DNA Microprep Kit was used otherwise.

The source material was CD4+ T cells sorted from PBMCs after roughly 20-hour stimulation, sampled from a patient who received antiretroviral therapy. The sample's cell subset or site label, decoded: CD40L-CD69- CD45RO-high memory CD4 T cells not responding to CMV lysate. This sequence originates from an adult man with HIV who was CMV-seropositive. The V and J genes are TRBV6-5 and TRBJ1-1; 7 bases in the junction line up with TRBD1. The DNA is TGTGCCAGCAGGACAGGGACTTCGGTGAAAGCTTTCTTT. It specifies CASRTGTSVKAFF.